The clone carrying this TCR beta chain has a single count. The antigen remains undetermined. This record belongs to a study of shared clonotypes between healthy human individuals. Study-level information: CD4 naive and memory got three plates each, CD8 naive two, CD8 memory one. Study results and caveats: Sharing across four donors was seen in about 5% of naive CD4 clonotypes.

Using immunoSEQ multiplex PCR, the repertoire was profiled, and TCRdb retains in-frame clones only, with some absent. This table holds approximately 2.1 million clones, roughly 93% found once. CDR1 is MDHEN and CDR2 is SYDVKM in the germline V gene. The length of the CDR3 is 14 residues. Trimming pared 2 bases from V and 7 bases from J, leaving 15 bases between. Sample: naive CD4+ T cells from PBMCs. Subset denoted: CD45RA+ positively selected. This sequence was found in a man aged 18 to 29 in good health. Some clones in this sample may be carry-over from other donors' samples. The chain employs TRBV28 and TRBJ2-7; either TRBD1 or TRBD2 may fit D (5 bases each). As DNA, the CDR3 is TGTGCCAGCAGTTTAGGGGGAAAAACGGAAGAGCAGTACTTC. It translates to CASSLGGKTEEQYF.